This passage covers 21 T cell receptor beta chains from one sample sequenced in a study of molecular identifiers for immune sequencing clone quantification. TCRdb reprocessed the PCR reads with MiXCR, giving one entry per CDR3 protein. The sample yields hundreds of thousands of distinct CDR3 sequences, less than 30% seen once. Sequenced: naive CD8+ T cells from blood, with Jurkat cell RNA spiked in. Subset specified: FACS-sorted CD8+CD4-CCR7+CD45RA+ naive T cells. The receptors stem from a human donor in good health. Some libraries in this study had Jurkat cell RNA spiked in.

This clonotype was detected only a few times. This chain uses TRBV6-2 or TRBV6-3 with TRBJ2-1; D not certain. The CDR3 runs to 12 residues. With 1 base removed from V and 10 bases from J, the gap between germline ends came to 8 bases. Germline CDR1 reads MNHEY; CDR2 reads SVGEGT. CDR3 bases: TGTGCCAGCAGTTACTTAGGTTACGAGCAGTTCTTC. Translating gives CASSYLGYEQFF.

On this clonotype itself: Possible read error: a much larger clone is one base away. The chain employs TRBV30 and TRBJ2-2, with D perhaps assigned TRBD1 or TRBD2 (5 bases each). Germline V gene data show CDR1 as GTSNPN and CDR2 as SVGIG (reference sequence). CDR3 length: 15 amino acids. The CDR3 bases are TGTGCCTGGAGTAGAGGGATTCCGGACACCGGGAAGCTGTTTTTT. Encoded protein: CAWSRGIPDTGKLFF.

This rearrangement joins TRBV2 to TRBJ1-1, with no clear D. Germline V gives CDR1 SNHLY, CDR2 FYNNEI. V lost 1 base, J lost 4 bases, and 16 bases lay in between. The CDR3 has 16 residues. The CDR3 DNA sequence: TGTGCCAGCAGTGAAGAATTGCCCAACTGGAGCACTGAAGCTTTCTTT. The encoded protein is CASSEELPNWSTEAFF.

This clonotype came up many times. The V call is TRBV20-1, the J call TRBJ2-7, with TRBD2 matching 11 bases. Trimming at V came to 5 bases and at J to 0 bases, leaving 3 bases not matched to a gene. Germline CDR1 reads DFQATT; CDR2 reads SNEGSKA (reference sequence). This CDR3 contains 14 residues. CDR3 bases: TGCAGTGCTTTAGCGGGGGGGAGCTCCTACGAGCAGTACTTC. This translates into CSALAGGSSYEQYF.

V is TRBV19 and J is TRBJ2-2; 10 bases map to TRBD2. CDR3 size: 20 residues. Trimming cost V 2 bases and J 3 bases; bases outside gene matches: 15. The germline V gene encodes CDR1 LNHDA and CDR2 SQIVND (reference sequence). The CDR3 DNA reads TGTGCCAGTAGTATATTCTACGCTGGGGGGACTAGCGAGCACACCGGGGAGCTGTTTTTT. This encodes CASSIFYAGGTSEHTGELFF.

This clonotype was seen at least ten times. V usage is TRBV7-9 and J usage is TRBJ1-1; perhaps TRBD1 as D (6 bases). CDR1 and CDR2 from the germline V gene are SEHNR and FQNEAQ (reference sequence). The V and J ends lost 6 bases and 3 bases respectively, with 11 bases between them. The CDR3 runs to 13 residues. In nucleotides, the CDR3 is TGTGCCAGCAGGGCCCAGGGGTACACTGAAGCTTTCTTT. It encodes CASRAQGYTEAFF.

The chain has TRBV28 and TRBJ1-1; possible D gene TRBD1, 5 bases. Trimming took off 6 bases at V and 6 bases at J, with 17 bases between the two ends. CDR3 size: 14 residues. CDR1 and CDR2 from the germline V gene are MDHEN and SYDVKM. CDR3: CASRPRPGLAEAFF. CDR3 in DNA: TGTGCCAGCAGACCTCGACCGGGACTGGCTGAAGCTTTCTTT.

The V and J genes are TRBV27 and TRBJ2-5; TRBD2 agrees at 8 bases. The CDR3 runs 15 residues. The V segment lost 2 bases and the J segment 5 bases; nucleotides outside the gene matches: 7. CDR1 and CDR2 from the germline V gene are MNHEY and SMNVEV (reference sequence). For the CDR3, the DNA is TGTGCCAGCAGTTTAACTCAGCGGGAGAGGGAGACCCAGTACTTC. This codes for CASSLTQRERETQYF.

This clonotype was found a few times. Written as DNA, the CDR3 is TGTGCCAGCAGTTACCCCCCTAGCGGGAGAACCGGGGAGCTGTTTTTT. Translation gives CASSYPPSGRTGELFF. J is TRBJ2-2 and V is TRBV6-2 or TRBV6-3, with 10 bases matching TRBD2. The V segment lost 2 bases and the J segment 5 bases; nucleotides outside the gene matches: 5. This CDR3 has 16 residues. Germline CDR1 is MNHEY and CDR2 is SVGEGT.

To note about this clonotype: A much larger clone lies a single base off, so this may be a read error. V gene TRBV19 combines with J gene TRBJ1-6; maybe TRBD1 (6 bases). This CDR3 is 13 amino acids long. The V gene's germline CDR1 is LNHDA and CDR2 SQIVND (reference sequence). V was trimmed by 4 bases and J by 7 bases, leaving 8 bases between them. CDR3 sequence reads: CASSKGTNSPLHF. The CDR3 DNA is TGTGCCAGTAGTAAGGGGACAAATTCACCCCTCCACTTT.

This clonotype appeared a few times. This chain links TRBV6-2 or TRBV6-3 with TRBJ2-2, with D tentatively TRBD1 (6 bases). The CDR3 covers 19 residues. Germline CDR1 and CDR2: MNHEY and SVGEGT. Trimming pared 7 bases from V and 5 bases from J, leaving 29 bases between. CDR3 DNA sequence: TGTGCCAGCACCACGAACCGATTACAGGGCGTCCTACGAACCGGGGAGCTGTTTTTT. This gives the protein CASTTNRLQGVLRTGELFF.

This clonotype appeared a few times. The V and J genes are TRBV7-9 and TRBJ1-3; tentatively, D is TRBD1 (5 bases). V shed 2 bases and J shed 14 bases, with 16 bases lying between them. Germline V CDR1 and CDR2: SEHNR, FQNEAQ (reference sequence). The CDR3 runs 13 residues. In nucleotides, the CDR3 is TGTGCCAGCAGCTTATCAGGGCAGGCAATCGTATATTTT. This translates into CASSLSGQAIVYF.

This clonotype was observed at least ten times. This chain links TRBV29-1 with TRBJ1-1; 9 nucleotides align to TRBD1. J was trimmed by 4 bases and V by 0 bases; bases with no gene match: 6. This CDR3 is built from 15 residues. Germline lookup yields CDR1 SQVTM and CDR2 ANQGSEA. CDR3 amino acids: CSVEERGQGITEAFF. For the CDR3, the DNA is TGCAGCGTTGAAGAAAGGGGACAGGGCATCACTGAAGCTTTCTTT. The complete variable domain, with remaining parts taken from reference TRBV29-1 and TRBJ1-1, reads SAVISQKPSRDICQRGTSLTIQCQVDSQVTMMFWYRQQPGQSLTLIATANQGSEATYESGFVIDKFPISRPNLTFSTLTVSNMSPEDSSIYLCSVEERGQGITEAFFGQGTRLTVV.

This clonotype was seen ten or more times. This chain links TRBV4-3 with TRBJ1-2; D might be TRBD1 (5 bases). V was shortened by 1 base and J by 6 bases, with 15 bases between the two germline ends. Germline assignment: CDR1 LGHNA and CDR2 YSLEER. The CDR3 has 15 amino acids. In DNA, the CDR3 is TGCGCCAGCAGCCAAGCTTCTGGTCAGGGCCATGGCTACACCTTC. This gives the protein CASSQASGQGHGYTF.

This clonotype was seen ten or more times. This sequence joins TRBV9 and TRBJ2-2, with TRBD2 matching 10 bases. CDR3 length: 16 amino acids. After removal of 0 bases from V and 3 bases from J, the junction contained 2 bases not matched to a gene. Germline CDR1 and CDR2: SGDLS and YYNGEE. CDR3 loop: CASSVVLAGDTGELFF. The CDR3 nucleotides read TGTGCCAGCAGCGTAGTCCTAGCGGGAGACACCGGGGAGCTGTTTTTT.

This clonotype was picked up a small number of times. The CDR3 reads CASSTQGETQYF. CDR3 DNA sequence: TGTGCCAGCAGTACGCAGGGGGAGACCCAGTACTTC. The chain links TRBV12-3 or TRBV12-4 to TRBJ2-5; a weak D match, TRBD1 (6 bases). Trimming took 5 bases from V and 5 from J, leaving 9 bases between them. CDR3 size: 12 residues.

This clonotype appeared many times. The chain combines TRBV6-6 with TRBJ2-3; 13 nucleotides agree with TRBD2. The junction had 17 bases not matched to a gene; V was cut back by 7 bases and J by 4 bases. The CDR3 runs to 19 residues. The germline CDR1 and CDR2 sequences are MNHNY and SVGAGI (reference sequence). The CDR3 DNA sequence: TGTGCCAGCACCAATCCACGGGGAACTAGCGGGGGGGCCCCAGATACGCAGTATTTT. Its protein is CASTNPRGTSGGAPDTQYF.

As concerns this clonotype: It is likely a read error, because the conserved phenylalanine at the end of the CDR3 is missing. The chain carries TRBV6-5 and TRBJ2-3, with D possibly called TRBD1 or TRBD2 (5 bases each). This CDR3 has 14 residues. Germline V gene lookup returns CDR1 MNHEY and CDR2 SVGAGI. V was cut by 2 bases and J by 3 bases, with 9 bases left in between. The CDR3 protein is CASSYGGPTDTQYL. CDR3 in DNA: TGTGCCAGCAGTTACGGGGGACCGACAGATACGCAGTATTTA.

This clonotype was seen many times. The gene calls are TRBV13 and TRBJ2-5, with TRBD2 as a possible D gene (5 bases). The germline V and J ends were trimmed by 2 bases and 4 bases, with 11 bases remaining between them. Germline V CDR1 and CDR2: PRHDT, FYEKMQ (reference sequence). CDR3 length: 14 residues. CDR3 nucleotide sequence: TGTGCCAGCAGCTTAATTACTAGTAGAGAGACCCAGTACTTC. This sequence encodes CASSLITSRETQYF. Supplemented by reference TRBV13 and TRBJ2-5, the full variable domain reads AAGVIQSPRHLIKEKRETATLKCYPIPRHDTVYWYQQGPGQDPQFLISFYEKMQSDKGSIPDRFSAQQFSDYHSELNMSSLELGDSALYFCASSLITSRETQYFGPGTRLLVL.

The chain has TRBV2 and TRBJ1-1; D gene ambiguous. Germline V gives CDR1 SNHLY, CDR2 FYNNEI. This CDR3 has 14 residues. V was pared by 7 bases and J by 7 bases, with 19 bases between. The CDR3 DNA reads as TGTGCCAGCAATGATGGCCTCACCGCCATTGAAGCTTTCTTT. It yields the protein CASNDGLTAIEAFF.

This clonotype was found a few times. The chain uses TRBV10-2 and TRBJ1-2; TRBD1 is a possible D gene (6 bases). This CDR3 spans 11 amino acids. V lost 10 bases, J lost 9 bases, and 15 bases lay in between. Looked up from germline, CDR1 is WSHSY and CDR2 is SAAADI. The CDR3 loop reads CATKRGESYTF. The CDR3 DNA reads TGCGCCACTAAAAGGGGGGAAAGCTACACCTTC.